These 13 T cell receptor beta chains were sequenced from one sample in a study of early T cells in non-severe SARS-CoV-2 infection. MiXCR, run by TCRdb on the 5' RACE reads, gives a single entry per CDR3 protein. The data hold around 60,000 distinct CDR3 sequences, with roughly an eighth observed a single time. Input material: whole blood. These receptors all stem from an adult who was a healthcare worker with PCR-confirmed SARS-CoV-2 infection or an uninfected control (not recorded which).

This clonotype was found a few times. The chain joins TRBV11-2 to TRBJ2-1; 9 bases map to TRBD2. CDR3 size: 18 residues. J gave up 1 base and V 5 bases, and 12 bases lay outside the gene matches. Germline assignment: CDR1 SGHAT and CDR2 FQNNGV. CDR3 bases: TGTGCCAGCAGCCCCCGCATAGGGCTAGCGGGATCCTACAATGAGCAGTTCTTC. Its protein is CASSPRIGLAGSYNEQFF.

This clonotype was detected many times. The chain recombines TRBV11-2 with TRBJ2-1; TRBD2 might be the D (6 bases). Between the trimmed V and J ends, which lost 2 bases and 7 bases, there was a span of 18 bases. Per the germline V gene, CDR1 is SGHAT and CDR2 is FQNNGV. This CDR3 region has 16 residues. CDR3 sequence (DNA): TGTGCCAGCAGCTTAAGGCCCTCCGGGGGAAGAAATGAGCAGTTCTTC. Its protein is CASSLRPSGGRNEQFF.

This clonotype was picked up one time. The CDR3 DNA reads TGTGCCAGCTCACCTTCTCAGAACACTGAAGCTTTCTTT. Encoded protein: CASSPSQNTEAFF. J is TRBJ1-1 and V is TRBV18; D remains ambiguous. Trimming left V 3 bases short and J 1 base short, with 6 bases between. The CDR3 loop spans 13 amino acids. Per the germline V gene, CDR1 is KGHSH and CDR2 is LQKENI.

This clonotype was picked up many times. The rearrangement joins TRBV12-3 or TRBV12-4 to TRBJ2-7; 8 positions agree with TRBD1. V gave up 6 bases and J gave up 3 bases; unmatched junction bases: 7. This CDR3 has 14 amino acids. The CDR3 region is CASSTGTGFYEQYF. The CDR3 DNA sequence: TGTGCCAGCAGCACCGGGACAGGTTTCTACGAGCAGTACTTC.

This clonotype was seen at least ten times. This rearrangement joins TRBV28 to TRBJ1-1; D uncertain. The CDR3 covers 14 residues. The ends were cut back, 6 bases at V and 7 bases at J, with 18 bases in the middle. Germline V lookup: CDR1 MDHEN, CDR2 SYDVKM. CDR3 region: CASRDPYGPDEAFF. The CDR3, as DNA: TGTGCCAGCAGGGACCCATACGGGCCCGATGAAGCTTTCTTT.

This clonotype was found many times. V gene TRBV20-1 combines with J gene TRBJ1-5; unclear D gene. The V gene lost 3 bases and the J gene lost 5 bases, with 11 bases spanning the gap. The CDR3 totals 13 residues. Germline lookup yields CDR1 DFQATT and CDR2 SNEGSKA (reference sequence). The CDR3 loop reads CSASSNSYQPQHF. The DNA for the CDR3 is TGCAGTGCTAGTAGTAACAGTTATCAGCCCCAGCATTTT.

This clonotype was seen ten or more times. V and J are TRBV2 and TRBJ2-7; 9 positions match TRBD1. Unmatched junction bases numbered 3, after V lost 2 bases and J lost 4 bases. The CDR3 extends over 14 amino acids. CDR1 SNHLY and CDR2 FYNNEI come from the germline V gene. Written as DNA, the CDR3 is TGTGCCAGCAGTGAATGGACAGGGGAATACGAGCAGTACTTC. Translating it yields CASSEWTGEYEQYF.

The sample holds a few counts of this clonotype. The chain employs TRBV6-1 and TRBJ2-1; 8 bases are a match to TRBD2. Germline CDR1 is MNHNS and CDR2 is SASEGT. CDR3 length equals 16 residues. J lost 1 base, V lost 1 base, and 3 bases had no gene match. CDR3 bases: TGTGCCAGCAGTGAAGTAGCGGGACGGTCCTACAATGAGCAGTTCTTC. Translating it yields CASSEVAGRSYNEQFF.

CDR3 region: CASSFQENSNQPQHF. The CDR3 nucleotides are TGTGCCAGCAGCTTTCAGGAAAATAGCAATCAGCCCCAGCATTTT. The chain is built from TRBV7-2 and TRBJ1-5; D remains unclear. Trimming left V 3 bases short and J 0 bases short, with 9 bases between. This CDR3 is 15 amino acids long. CDR1 is SGHTA and CDR2 is FQGNSA in the germline V gene.

The rearrangement joins TRBV12-3 or TRBV12-4 to TRBJ2-5, with TRBD2 matching 9 bases. The junction had 15 bases not matched to a gene; V was cut back by 11 bases and J by 5 bases. The CDR3 is 15 residues long. The CDR3 loop is CASRRGGRAVETQYF. The CDR3 coding sequence is TGTGCCTCACGGCGAGGCGGGAGGGCTGTCGAGACCCAGTACTTC.

Concerning this clonotype itself: A much more abundant neighbour one base away suggests this may be a read error. This chain joins TRBV18 and TRBJ2-7; D is ambiguous. CDR3 length: 14 amino acids. CDR1 and CDR2 (germline): KGHSH, LQKENI. The CDR3 reads CAISPPNGDYEQYF. The CDR3 coding sequence is TGTGCCATCTCACCACCGAATGGGGACTACGAGCAGTACTTC.

To note about this clonotype: This may come from a read error, since a much larger clone is one base off. CDR3 DNA sequence: TGTGCCAGGAGAGCAAGGGGGTTCGGTGAAAAACTGTTTTTT. It is translated as CARRARGFGEKLFF. The chain has TRBV6-5 and TRBJ1-4; TRBD1 is a possible D gene (6 bases). V lost 9 bases and J 7 bases, leaving 18 bases between the germline ends. CDR1 is MNHEY, CDR2 SVGAGI, per germline. This CDR3 region has 14 residues.

This clonotype was seen at least ten times. The CDR3 sequence: CASSPLVDEQYF. The CDR3 nucleotides read TGTGCCAGCTCACCACTAGTGGACGAGCAGTACTTC. This sequence joins TRBV18 and TRBJ2-7; D not certain. The CDR3 loop spans 12 amino acids. V was shortened by 1 base and J by 5 bases, with 6 bases between the two germline ends. Germline V lookup: CDR1 KGHSH, CDR2 LQKENI.